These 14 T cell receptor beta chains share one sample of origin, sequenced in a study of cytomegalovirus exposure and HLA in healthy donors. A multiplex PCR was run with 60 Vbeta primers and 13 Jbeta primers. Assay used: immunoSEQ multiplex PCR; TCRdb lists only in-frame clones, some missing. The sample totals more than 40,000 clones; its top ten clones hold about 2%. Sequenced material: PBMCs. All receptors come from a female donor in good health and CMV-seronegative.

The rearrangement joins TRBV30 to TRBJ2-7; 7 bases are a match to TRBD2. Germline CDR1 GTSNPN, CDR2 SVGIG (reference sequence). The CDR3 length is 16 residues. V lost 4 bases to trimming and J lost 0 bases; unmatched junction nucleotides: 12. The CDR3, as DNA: TGTGCCTGGACTTCTCCGGGACTACCCGGCTCCTACGAGCAGTACTTC. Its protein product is CAWTSPGLPGSYEQYF. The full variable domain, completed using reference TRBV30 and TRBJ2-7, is SQTIHQWPATLVQPVGSPLSLECTVEGTSNPNLYWYRQAAGRGLQLLFYSVGIGQISSEVPQNLSASRPQDRQFILSSKKLLLSDSGFYLCAWTSPGLPGSYEQYFGPGTRLTVT.

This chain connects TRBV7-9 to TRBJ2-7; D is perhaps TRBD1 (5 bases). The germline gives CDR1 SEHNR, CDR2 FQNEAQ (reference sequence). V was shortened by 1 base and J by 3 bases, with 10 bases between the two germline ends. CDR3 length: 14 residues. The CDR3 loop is CASSLGGSGYEQYF. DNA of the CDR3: TGTGCCAGCAGCTTAGGGGGCTCGGGCTACGAGCAGTACTTC.

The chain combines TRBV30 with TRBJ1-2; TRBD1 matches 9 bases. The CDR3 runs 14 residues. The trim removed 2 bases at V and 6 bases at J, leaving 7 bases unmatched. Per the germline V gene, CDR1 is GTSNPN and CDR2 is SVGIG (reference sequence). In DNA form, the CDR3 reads TGTGCCTGGAGTTCCGGGACAGGGCGGAATGGCTACACCTTC. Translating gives CAWSSGTGRNGYTF.

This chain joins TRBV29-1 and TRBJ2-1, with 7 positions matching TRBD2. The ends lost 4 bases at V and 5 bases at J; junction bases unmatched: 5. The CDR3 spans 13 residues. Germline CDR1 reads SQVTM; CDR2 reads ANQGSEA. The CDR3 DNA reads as TGCAGCGTTGGCGGGAGTATCGACAATGAGCAGTTCTTC. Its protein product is CSVGGSIDNEQFF.

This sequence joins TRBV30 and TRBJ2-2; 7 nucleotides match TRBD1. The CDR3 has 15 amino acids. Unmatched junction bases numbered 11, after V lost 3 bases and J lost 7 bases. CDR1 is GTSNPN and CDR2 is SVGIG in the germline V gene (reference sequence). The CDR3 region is CAWSPDRVGVGELFF. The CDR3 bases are TGTGCCTGGAGCCCCGACAGGGTGGGGGTCGGGGAGCTGTTTTTT.

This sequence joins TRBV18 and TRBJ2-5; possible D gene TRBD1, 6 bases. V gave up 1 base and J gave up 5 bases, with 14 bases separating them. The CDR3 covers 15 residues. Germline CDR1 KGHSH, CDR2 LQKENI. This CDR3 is CASSPLARQDETQYF. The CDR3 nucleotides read TGTGCCAGCTCACCACTGGCCAGACAGGACGAGACCCAGTACTTC. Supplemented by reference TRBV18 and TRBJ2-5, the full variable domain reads NAGVMQNPRHLVRRRGQEARLRCSPMKGHSHVYWYRQLPEEGLKFMVYLQKENIIDESGMPKERFSAEFPKEGPSILRIQQVVRGDSAAYFCASSPLARQDETQYFGPGTRLLVL.

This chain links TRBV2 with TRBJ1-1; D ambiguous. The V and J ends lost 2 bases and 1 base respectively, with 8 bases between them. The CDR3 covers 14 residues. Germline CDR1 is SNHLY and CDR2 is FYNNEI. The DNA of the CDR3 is TGTGCCAGCAGTGAAACCCGGTGGAACACTGAAGCTTTCTTT. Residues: CASSETRWNTEAFF.

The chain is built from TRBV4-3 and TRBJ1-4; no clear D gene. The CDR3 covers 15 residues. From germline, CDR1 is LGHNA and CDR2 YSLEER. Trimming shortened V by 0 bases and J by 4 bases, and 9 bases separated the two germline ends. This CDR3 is CASSQDGGDNEKLFF. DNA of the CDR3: TGCGCCAGCAGCCAAGATGGCGGAGATAATGAAAAACTGTTTTTT.

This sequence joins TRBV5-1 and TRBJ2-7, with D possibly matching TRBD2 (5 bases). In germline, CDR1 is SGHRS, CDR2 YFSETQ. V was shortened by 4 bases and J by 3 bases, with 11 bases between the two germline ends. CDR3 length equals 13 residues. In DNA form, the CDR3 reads TGCGCCAGCAGCGTACAAGGGAGCTACGAGCAGTACTTC. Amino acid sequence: CASSVQGSYEQYF.

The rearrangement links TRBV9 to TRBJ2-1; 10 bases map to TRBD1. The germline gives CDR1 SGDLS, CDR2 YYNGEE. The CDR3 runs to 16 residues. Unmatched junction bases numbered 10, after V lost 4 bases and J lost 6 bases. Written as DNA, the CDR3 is TGTGCCAGCAGCCCAAGAATGGGGACAGGGGTCAATGAGCAGTTCTTC. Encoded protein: CASSPRMGTGVNEQFF.

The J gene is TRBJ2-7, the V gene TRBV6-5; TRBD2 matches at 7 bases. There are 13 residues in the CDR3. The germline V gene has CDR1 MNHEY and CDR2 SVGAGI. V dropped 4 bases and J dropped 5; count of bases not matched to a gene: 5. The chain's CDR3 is CASSSRGDHEQYF. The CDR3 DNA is TGTGCCAGCAGTTCCCGGGGGGACCACGAGCAGTACTTC.

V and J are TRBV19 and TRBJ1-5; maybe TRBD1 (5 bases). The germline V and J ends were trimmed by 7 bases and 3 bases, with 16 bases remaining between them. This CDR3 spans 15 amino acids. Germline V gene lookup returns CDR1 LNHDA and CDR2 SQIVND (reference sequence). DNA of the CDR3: TGTGCCAGTATGTCTCCACAGGTGATCAATCAGCCCCAGCATTTT. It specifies CASMSPQVINQPQHF.

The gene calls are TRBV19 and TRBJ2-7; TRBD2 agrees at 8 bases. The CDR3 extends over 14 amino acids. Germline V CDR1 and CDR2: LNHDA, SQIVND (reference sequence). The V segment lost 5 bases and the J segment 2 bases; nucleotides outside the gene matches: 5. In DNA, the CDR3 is TGTGCCAGTAGTCTAGGCGGGGGGACCTACGAGCAGTACTTC. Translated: CASSLGGGTYEQYF.

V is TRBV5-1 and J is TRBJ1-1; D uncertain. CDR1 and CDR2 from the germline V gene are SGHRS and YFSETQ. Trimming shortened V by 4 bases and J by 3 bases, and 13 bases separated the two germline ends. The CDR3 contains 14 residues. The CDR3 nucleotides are TGCGCCAGCAGCGACACCGGTACCTACACTGAAGCTTTCTTT. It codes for CASSDTGTYTEAFF. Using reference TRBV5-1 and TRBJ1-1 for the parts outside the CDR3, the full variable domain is KAGVTQTPRYLIKTRGQQVTLSCSPISGHRSVSWYQQTPGQGLQFLFEYFSETQRNKGNFPGRFSGRQFSNSRSEMNVSTLELGDSALYLCASSDTGTYTEAFFGQGTRLTVV.